This passage covers 23 T cell receptor beta chains from one sample sequenced in a study of shared clonotypes between healthy human individuals. Method: immunoSEQ multiplex PCR; TCRdb's copy keeps in-frame clones and lacks some. The profile shows millions of clones, approximately 95% of them singletons. The sample comprised naive CD4+ T cells from PBMCs. The subset was: CD45RA+ positively selected. Source of these receptors: a man between 18 and 29 years old in good health. Some clones in this sample may be carry-over from other donors' samples.

This sequence joins TRBV9 and TRBJ1-4, with D maybe TRBD1 (6 bases). Trimming shortened V by 2 bases and J by 5 bases, and 10 bases separated the two germline ends. There are 14 residues in the CDR3. Germline V gives CDR1 SGDLS, CDR2 YYNGEE. Here the CDR3 DNA reads TGTGCCAGCAGCGTGGGGGCCGAAAATGAAAAACTGTTTTTT. Translation gives CASSVGAENEKLFF. Full variable domain (remainder filled in from reference TRBV9 and TRBJ1-4): DSGVTQTPKHLITATGQRVTLRCSPRSGDLSVYWYQQSLDQGLQFLIQYYNGEERAKGNILERFSAQQFPDLHSELNLSSLELGDSALYFCASSVGAENEKLFFGSGTQLSVL.

This chain joins TRBV7-2 and TRBJ2-3; 9 nucleotides match TRBD1. V was clipped by 3 bases and J by 5 bases; unmatched bases: 15. Germline loops: CDR1 SGHTA, CDR2 FQGNSA. The CDR3 runs 18 residues. The CDR3 DNA reads TGTGCCAGCAGCTTCGCTATGCCCGGACAGGGGCGTAGAGATACGCAGTATTTT. Amino acids: CASSFAMPGQGRRDTQYF. Variable domain in full (rest from reference TRBV7-2 and TRBJ2-3): GAGVSQSPSNKVTEKGKDVELRCDPISGHTALYWYRQSLGQGLEFLIYFQGNSAPDKSGLPSDRFSAERTGGSVSTLTIQRTQQEDSAVYLCASSFAMPGQGRRDTQYFGPGTRLTVL.

Turning to this clone: Other DNA sequences in the sample encode the same CDR3. The V and J genes are TRBV11-2 and TRBJ2-2, with D tentatively TRBD1 or TRBD2 (5 bases each). V was clipped by 2 bases and J by 3 bases, with 7 bases between them. This CDR3 spans 14 amino acids. CDR1 is SGHAT and CDR2 is FQNNGV in the germline V gene. The CDR3 reads CASSLRGDTGELFF. In nucleotides, the CDR3 is TGTGCCAGCAGCTTACGAGGGGACACCGGGGAGCTGTTTTTT.

This chain joins TRBV27 and TRBJ2-2, with TRBD1 matching 7 bases. The CDR3 runs 17 residues. The V segment lost 4 bases and the J segment 4 bases; nucleotides outside the gene matches: 12. Germline CDR1 and CDR2: MNHEY and SMNVEV (reference sequence). The CDR3 DNA reads as TGTGCCAGCAGTTATCGGGCCCAGGGGGTGAGCACCGGGGAGCTGTTTTTT. This sequence encodes CASSYRAQGVSTGELFF.

This clone was counted a single time. J is TRBJ2-6 and V is TRBV28; TRBD1 agrees at 7 bases. The CDR3 extends over 15 amino acids. Germline V gene lookup returns CDR1 MDHEN and CDR2 SYDVKM. Unmatched junction bases numbered 8, after V lost 10 bases and J lost 2 bases. The DNA of the CDR3 is TGTGCCACCGCCTCCGGGACAGCTGGGGCCAACGTCCTGACTTTC. Its translation is CATASGTAGANVLTF.

This rearrangement joins TRBV30 to TRBJ2-7; D uncertain. This CDR3 is built from 11 residues. Germline V gene sequence: CDR1 GTSNPN, CDR2 SVGIG (reference sequence). The ends were cut back, 2 bases at V and 5 bases at J, with 7 bases in the middle. DNA of the CDR3: TGTGCCTGGAGTCCGAATCACGAGCAGTACTTC. This codes for CAWSPNHEQYF.

The chain has TRBV10-1 and TRBJ2-7; D ambiguous. The CDR3 contains 13 residues. The germline CDR1 and CDR2 sequences are WNHNN and SYGVQD (reference sequence). The ends were cut back, 3 bases at V and 6 bases at J, with 12 bases in the middle. Written as DNA, the CDR3 is TGCGCCAGCAGTGAAAGGTTGGTGGGCGAGCAGTACTTC. It translates to CASSERLVGEQYF.

CDR3: CASSSVAGGSYNEQFF. The CDR3 nucleotides are TGTGCCAGCAGTTCCGTAGCGGGAGGCTCCTACAATGAGCAGTTCTTC. The rearrangement joins TRBV27 to TRBJ2-1; 10 bases map to TRBD2. The CDR3 runs 16 residues. V lost 4 bases and J lost 0; bases outside the gene matches: 3. From germline, CDR1 is MNHEY and CDR2 SMNVEV (reference sequence).

The chain employs TRBV5-1 and TRBJ2-6, with D maybe TRBD2 (5 bases). V lost 9 bases and J 2 bases, leaving 18 bases between the germline ends. Germline V gives CDR1 SGHRS, CDR2 YFSETQ. This CDR3 contains 16 residues. The CDR3 reads CATAVLAVTGANVLTF. The CDR3 coding sequence is TGCGCCACAGCGGTATTGGCCGTAACTGGGGCCAACGTCCTGACTTTC.

This clone was observed once. The chain employs TRBV7-9 and TRBJ1-4, with D perhaps matching TRBD1 (5 bases). The CDR3 is 16 amino acids. V lost 5 bases and J 5 bases, leaving 18 bases between the germline ends. The germline CDR1 and CDR2 sequences are SEHNR and FQNEAQ (reference sequence). The chain's CDR3 is CASSPRGWGKNEKLFF. As DNA, the CDR3 is TGTGCCAGCAGCCCTCGGGGGTGGGGAAAGAATGAAAAACTGTTTTTT.

CDR3 DNA sequence: TGTGCCAGCAGCCGGGGACTTGGGAGTGAGCAGTTCTTC. As protein: CASSRGLGSEQFF. The chain is built from TRBV11-3 and TRBJ2-1; tentatively, D is TRBD2 (6 bases). Germline lookup yields CDR1 SGHNT and CDR2 YENEEA. The CDR3 is made up of 13 amino acids. The V gene lost 5 bases and the J gene lost 9 bases, with 14 bases spanning the gap.

The rearrangement joins TRBV7-3 to TRBJ1-1; D gene ambiguous. The CDR3 is 13 residues long. From germline, CDR1 is SGHTA and CDR2 FQGTGA. Trimming shortened V by 7 bases and J by 5 bases, and 14 bases separated the two germline ends. CDR3 nucleotides: TGTGCCAGCACTCAAGCGGCGGGGACTGAAGCTTTCTTT. Translated: CASTQAAGTEAFF.

The chain couples TRBV5-6 to TRBJ2-1; D possibly corresponds to TRBD2 (6 bases). The CDR3 contains 15 residues. Trimming took off 0 bases at V and 2 bases at J, with 9 bases between the two ends. The germline gives CDR1 SGHDT, CDR2 YYEEEE. The CDR3 here is CASSLGLAPYNEQFF. The CDR3 DNA is TGTGCCAGCAGCTTGGGGCTAGCGCCCTACAATGAGCAGTTCTTC.

The chain employs TRBV18 and TRBJ2-7; D unresolved. V lost 2 bases to trimming and J lost 0 bases, with 8 bases between them. The germline gives CDR1 KGHSH, CDR2 LQKENI. This CDR3 has 14 residues. The DNA of the CDR3 is TGTGCCAGCTCACCAAACCTTGACTCCTACGAGCAGTACTTC. Amino acids: CASSPNLDSYEQYF.

This chain's CDR3 is CASSMLGSASNQPQHF. The DNA of the CDR3 is TGTGCCAGTAGTATGTTGGGGAGCGCTAGCAATCAGCCCCAGCATTTT. The J gene is TRBJ1-5, the V gene TRBV19; D remains ambiguous. CDR1 and CDR2 (germline): LNHDA, SQIVND (reference sequence). The CDR3 consists of 16 residues. Trimming removed 3 bases at V and 0 bases at J, with 12 bases between.

J is TRBJ2-2 and V is TRBV18; 8 bases match TRBD2. CDR3 length: 16 residues. Trimming cost V 3 bases and J 4 bases; bases outside gene matches: 7. Germline values: CDR1 KGHSH, CDR2 LQKENI. CDR3 nucleotides: TGTGCCAGCTCACCGTATAGCGGGACGGGCACCGGGGAGCTGTTTTTT. As protein: CASSPYSGTGTGELFF. Drawing the rest from reference TRBV18 and TRBJ2-2, the complete variable domain is NAGVMQNPRHLVRRRGQEARLRCSPMKGHSHVYWYRQLPEEGLKFMVYLQKENIIDESGMPKERFSAEFPKEGPSILRIQQVVRGDSAAYFCASSPYSGTGTGELFFGEGSRLTVL.

J is TRBJ2-5 and V is TRBV28; tentative D call: TRBD1 (6 bases). Germline-derived CDR1 and CDR2 are MDHEN and SYDVKM. The ends were cut back, 6 bases at V and 3 bases at J, with 14 bases in the middle. This CDR3 contains 14 residues. The CDR3 protein is CASSPGQFEETQYF. For the CDR3, the DNA is TGTGCCAGCAGCCCAGGACAGTTTGAAGAGACCCAGTACTTC.

The J gene is TRBJ1-2, the V gene TRBV28; 7 positions match TRBD1. CDR1 is MDHEN and CDR2 is SYDVKM in the germline V gene. Losses at the gene ends were 4 bases for V and 7 bases for J; bases not matched to a gene: 6. This CDR3 region has 13 residues. DNA of the CDR3: TGTGCCAGCAGTTCCCCGACAGGGAGTGGCTACACCTTC. Translation: CASSSPTGSGYTF.

The rearrangement uses TRBV28 and TRBJ1-5; TRBD1 aligns across 7 bases. CDR1 and CDR2 from the germline V gene are MDHEN and SYDVKM. V trimming: 6 bases; J trimming: 6 bases; junction bases outside the gene matches: 5. The CDR3 runs 13 residues. The CDR3 region has the DNA TGTGCCAGCAGGTATACAGGGGTTCAGCCCCAGCATTTT. Translation gives CASRYTGVQPQHF.

This chain connects TRBV5-1 to TRBJ2-3; D gene ambiguous. V was cut by 1 base and J by 3 bases, with 6 bases left in between. Germline CDR1 SGHRS, CDR2 YFSETQ. There are 13 residues in the CDR3. In DNA, the CDR3 is TGCGCCAGCAGCTTGTGGTTAACAGATACGCAGTATTTT. The encoded protein is CASSLWLTDTQYF.

This chain links TRBV10-3 with TRBJ2-5, with D perhaps TRBD1 (5 bases). This CDR3 spans 14 amino acids. V was trimmed by 4 bases and J by 1 base, leaving 10 bases between them. Germline CDR1 is ENHRY and CDR2 is SYGVKD. This CDR3 is CAISGGPAQETQYF. The CDR3 DNA reads as TGTGCCATCAGTGGGGGCCCCGCCCAAGAGACCCAGTACTTC.

As for this clone: Other nucleotide sequences from this sample produce the same CDR3. The genes are TRBV5-1 and TRBJ1-1; 7 bases agree with TRBD1. Trimming took 4 bases from V and 2 from J; bases not matched to a gene: 5. Germline assignment: CDR1 SGHRS and CDR2 YFSETQ. The CDR3 length is 14 residues. The CDR3 sequence: CASSVTGLNTEAFF. CDR3 DNA: TGCGCCAGCAGCGTGACAGGGCTTAACACTGAAGCTTTCTTT.

The V gene is TRBV7-6, the J gene TRBJ2-7, with 7 bases fitting TRBD1. Germline CDR1 is SGHVS and CDR2 is FNYEAQ. The CDR3 loop spans 14 amino acids. The trim removed 5 bases at V and 6 bases at J, leaving 10 bases unmatched. The DNA for the CDR3 is TGTGCCAGCAGCCTTGACAGGGCCTTAAGCGAGCAGTACTTC. Translating it yields CASSLDRALSEQYF. Based on the CDR3 plus reference TRBV7-6 and TRBJ2-7, the full variable domain is GAGVSQSPRYKVTKRGQDVALRCDPISGHVSLYWYRQALGQGPEFLTYFNYEAQQDKSGLPNDRFSAERPEGSISTLTIQRTEQRDSAMYRCASSLDRALSEQYFGPGTRLTVT.